This T cell receptor (beta chain) comes out of a study of T cells in Graves' hyperthyroidism and ophthalmopathy. Amplification targeted TCR beta CDR3 regions from RNA transcripts. Primed by the HTBI set, a first-round RT-PCR was run on the TCR CDR3. TCRdb reanalysed the multiplex PCR reads using MiXCR and keeps one entry per CDR3 protein. The data hold some 350,000 distinct CDR3 sequences, with around 15% observed a single time. This clonotype was seen many times. V trimming: 4 bases; J trimming: 3 bases; junction bases outside the gene matches: 31. Germline lookup yields CDR1 ENHRY and CDR2 SYGVKD. The CDR3 length is 24 residues.

The sample comprised blood. This clonotype was obtained from a woman in her thirties or forties with Graves' ophthalmopathy. This chain links TRBV10-3 with TRBJ2-1; TRBD2 aligns across 9 bases. The DNA of the CDR3 is TGTGCCATCAGTGCTGGTGTGCGGGAGGGACTAGGGGACAATGCCTTTAAGATCTACAATGAGCAGTTCTTC. Translation gives CAISAGVREGLGDNAFKIYNEQFF.